Listed below are T cell receptor beta chains from one sample, sequenced in a study of blood T cell repertoires in COVID-19. Data came from immunoSEQ multiplex PCR; TCRdb stores just in-frame clones and leaves some out. The sample lists about 190,000 clones, about four fifths seen once, with approximately 3% in the top ten. Sample: PBMCs or T cells enriched from blood (not recorded which). The receptors shown here come from a woman aged 25 to 39 who had recovered from COVID-19. The CDR3 runs from the conserved cysteine through the conserved F or W. D genes are given only for firm matches. Not all rows give a size; the values are once, few, many and, for expanded clones, a class.

V gene,D gene,clone size,J gene,CDR3 protein,CDR3 DNA
TRBV2,.,.,TRBJ1-1,CASSNSMNTEAFF,TGTGCCAGCAGTAACAGCATGAACACTGAAGCTTTCTTT
TRBV25-1,TRBD2,.,TRBJ2-5,CASSDPGLAGGETQYF,TGTGCCAGCAGTGACCCGGGACTAGCGGGGGGAGAGACCCAGTACTTC
TRBV9,.,.,TRBJ1-5,CASSAGGGHYSNQPQHF,TGTGCCAGCAGCGCGGGGGGGGGACACTATAGCAATCAGCCCCAGCATTTT
TRBV2,TRBD1,.,TRBJ2-5,CASSQPGQGLETQYF,TGTGCCAGCAGTCAACCGGGACAGGGGTTGGAGACCCAGTACTTC
TRBV11-2,TRBD2,once,TRBJ2-3,CASSLALAGGLDTQYF,TGTGCCAGCAGCTTAGCACTAGCGGGAGGTTTAGATACGCAGTATTTT
TRBV6-5,.,.,TRBJ1-1,CASSYSSEFTEAFF,TGTGCCAGCAGTTACTCCAGCGAGTTCACTGAAGCTTTCTTT
TRBV19,TRBD1,few,TRBJ1-1,CASRLGQGIMNTEAFF,TGTGCCAGTAGACTCGGACAGGGGATTATGAACACTGAAGCTTTCTTT
TRBV11-3,.,.,TRBJ2-7,CASSPYSTYEQYF,TGTGCCAGCAGCCCATACAGCACCTACGAGCAGTACTTC
TRBV6-5,TRBD1,.,TRBJ2-2,CASRSTGFGELFF,TGTGCCAGCAGGTCGACAGGGTTCGGGGAGCTGTTTTTT
TRBV2,TRBD1,.,TRBJ1-5,CASSEETGAYQPQHF,TGTGCCAGCAGTGAAGAGACAGGGGCTTACCAGCCCCAGCATTTT
TRBV5-6,.,.,TRBJ2-3,CASSLIRGRSTDTQYF,TGTGCCAGCAGCTTGATTCGCGGGCGAAGCACAGATACGCAGTATTTT
TRBV19,TRBD1,.,TRBJ1-5,CASSPRTGGFGQPQHF,TGTGCCAGTAGTCCGAGGACAGGGGGCTTCGGCCAGCCCCAGCATTTT
TRBV5-1,TRBD1,.,TRBJ1-1,CASSSGTGGWRTEAFF,TGCGCCAGCAGCTCCGGGACAGGGGGCTGGCGGACTGAAGCTTTCTTT
TRBV6-5,TRBD1,.,TRBJ1-2,CASSYSHRGGGYTF,TGTGCCAGCAGTTACTCTCACAGGGGCGGCGGCTACACCTTC